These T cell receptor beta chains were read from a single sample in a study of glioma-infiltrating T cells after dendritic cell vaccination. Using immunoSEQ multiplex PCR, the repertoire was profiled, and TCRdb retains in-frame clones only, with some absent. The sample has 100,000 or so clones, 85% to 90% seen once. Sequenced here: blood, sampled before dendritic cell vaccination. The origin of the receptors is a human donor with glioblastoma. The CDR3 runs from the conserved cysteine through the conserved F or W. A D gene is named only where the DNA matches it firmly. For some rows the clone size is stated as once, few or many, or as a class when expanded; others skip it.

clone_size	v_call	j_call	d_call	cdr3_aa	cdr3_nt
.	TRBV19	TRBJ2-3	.	CASQPGSGGTDTQYF	TGTGCCAGCCAACCCGGGTCTGGGGGGACAGATACGCAGTATTTT
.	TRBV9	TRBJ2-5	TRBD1	CASSQTGQGWQETQYF	TGTGCCAGCAGCCAGACCGGACAGGGGTGGCAAGAGACCCAGTACTTC
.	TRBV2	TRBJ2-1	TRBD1	CASSAQGANEQFF	TGTGCCAGCAGTGCGCAGGGGGCCAATGAGCAGTTCTTC
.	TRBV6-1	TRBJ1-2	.	CASSERDWMNYGYTF	TGTGCCAGCAGTGAAAGGGACTGGATGAACTATGGCTACACCTTC
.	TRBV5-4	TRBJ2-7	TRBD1	CASSLGTGYEQYF	TGTGCCAGCAGCTTGGGGACAGGCTACGAGCAGTACTTC
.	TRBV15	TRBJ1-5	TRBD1	CATSSVEGGRGQPQHF	TGTGCCACCAGCAGTGTGGAAGGGGGCCGAGGTCAGCCCCAGCATTTT
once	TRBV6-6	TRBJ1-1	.	CASLIGGADRAFF	TGTGCCAGCTTAATTGGGGGCGCGGATCGAGCTTTCTTT
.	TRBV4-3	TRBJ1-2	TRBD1	CASSPVTGGQDGYTF	TGCGCCAGCAGCCCCGTGACAGGGGGCCAAGACGGCTACACCTTC
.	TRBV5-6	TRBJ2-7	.	CASSHTSEQYF	TGTGCCAGCAGCCATACCAGCGAGCAGTACTTC
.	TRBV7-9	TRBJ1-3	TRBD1	CASSSVAGGWSGNTIYF	TGTGCCAGCAGCTCCGTGGCAGGGGGCTGGTCTGGAAACACCATATATTTT
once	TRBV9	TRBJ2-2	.	CASSVVSTGELFF	TGTGCCAGCAGCGTAGTGAGCACCGGGGAGCTGTTTTTT